Shown below are 24 T cell receptor beta chains from a single sample sequenced in a study of blood T cell repertoires in COVID-19 (TCRdb year 2020). Receptors were amplified or captured by the immunoSEQ multiplex PCR assay. The clones in this table, taken by TCRdb from immuneACCESS, are in-frame only. Not every clone is retained; where verified, under half of the shortfall comes from an unresolved V gene, and the cause of the rest is unknown. The sample table records more than 200,000 clones; roughly 86% of these occur just once. Around 2.8% of the sample goes to the ten largest clones. The sample consisted of peripheral blood. These TCRs come from a woman in her sixties with acute or convalescent COVID-19.

This chain connects TRBV6-1 to TRBJ2-4, with D possibly TRBD1 on 6 matching bases. The CDR3 sequence is 15 residues long. V lost 2 bases and J 1 base, leaving 9 bases between the germline ends. CDR1 and CDR2 (germline): MNHNS, SASEGT. The CDR3 DNA reads TGTGCCAGCAGTGAAAGACAGGTCGCCAAAAACATTCAGTACTTC. It is translated as CASSERQVAKNIQYF.

The rearrangement joins TRBV11-3 to TRBJ2-2, with D possibly matching TRBD2 (6 bases). Trimming cost V 4 bases and J 2 bases, with 11 bases left between them. Germline V CDR1 and CDR2: SGHNT, YENEEA. CDR3 length equals 15 residues. The CDR3 DNA reads TGTGCCAGCAGCTGGGGCGGGGAAAACACCGGGGAGCTGTTTTTT. Residues: CASSWGGENTGELFF.

The CDR3: CASSSPTPIGNTIYF. Here the CDR3 DNA reads TGTGCCAGCAGTTCCCCTACCCCGATAGGAAACACCATATATTTT. This chain uses TRBV28 with TRBJ1-3; D not resolved. The CDR3 sequence is 15 residues long. Trimming removed 4 bases from V and 4 bases from J, with 14 bases in between. Germline V lookup: CDR1 MDHEN, CDR2 SYDVKM.

This chain joins TRBV11-2 and TRBJ2-3; 7 nucleotides align to TRBD1. The CDR3 extends over 15 amino acids. V was pared by 4 bases and J by 4 bases, with 8 bases of the junction left unmatched. Germline lookup yields CDR1 SGHAT and CDR2 FQNNGV. This CDR3 is CASSSDRDRADTQYF. The DNA for the CDR3 is TGTGCCAGCAGCTCAGACCGCGACAGGGCAGATACGCAGTATTTT.

This clone is a singleton in its sample. The chain uses TRBV7-9 and TRBJ1-3, with 7 bases aligning to TRBD1. Looked up from germline, CDR1 is SEHNR and CDR2 is FQNEAQ (reference sequence). The CDR3 sequence is 14 residues long. The J segment lost 3 bases and the V segment lost 5 bases, leaving 4 bases of the junction unmatched. In nucleotides, the CDR3 is TGTGCCAGCAGCCCGTACAGGGGTGGAAACACCATATATTTT. The encoded protein is CASSPYRGGNTIYF. The full variable domain, with the rest looked up from reference TRBV7-9 and TRBJ1-3, is DTGVSQNPRHKITKRGQNVTFRCDPISEHNRLYWYRQTLGQGPEFLTYFQNEAQLEKSRLLSDRFSAERPKGSFSTLEIQRTEQGDSAMYLCASSPYRGGNTIYFGEGSWLTVV.

V usage is TRBV24-1 and J usage is TRBJ2-3; the match to TRBD1 covers 12 bases. J was trimmed by 6 bases and V by 4 bases; bases with no gene match: 4. Germline V gene data show CDR1 as KGHDR and CDR2 as SFDVKD. This CDR3 has 15 residues. The CDR3 DNA reads TGTGCCACCAGTGACCGGGACAGGGGGCCTGATACGCAGTATTTT. Translated, it gives CATSDRDRGPDTQYF.

The V and J genes are TRBV18 and TRBJ2-6, with a tentative D call TRBD1 (5 bases). The CDR3 sequence is 18 residues long. Trimming removed 1 base from V and 0 bases from J, with 13 bases in between. The V gene's germline CDR1 is KGHSH and CDR2 LQKENI. The CDR3 DNA is TGTGCCAGCTCACCACTCTCAGGGCCACACTCTGGGGCCAACGTCCTGACTTTC. It is translated as CASSPLSGPHSGANVLTF. Combining the CDR3 with reference TRBV18 and TRBJ2-6 gives the whole variable domain NAGVMQNPRHLVRRRGQEARLRCSPMKGHSHVYWYRQLPEEGLKFMVYLQKENIIDESGMPKERFSAEFPKEGPSILRIQQVVRGDSAAYFCASSPLSGPHSGANVLTFGAGSRLTVL.

The gene calls are TRBV7-2 and TRBJ1-1; D perhaps matches TRBD1 (6 bases). This CDR3 has 15 amino acids. Trimming shortened V by 3 bases and J by 1 base, and 12 bases separated the two germline ends. The germline V gene has CDR1 SGHTA and CDR2 FQGNSA. CDR3: CASSLTQGRNTEAFF. CDR3 nucleotide sequence: TGTGCCAGCAGCTTGACCCAGGGGCGGAACACTGAAGCTTTCTTT.

The chain employs TRBV11-2 and TRBJ2-5; D is possibly TRBD2 (7 bases). Trimming shortened V by 5 bases and J by 5 bases, and 21 bases separated the two germline ends. The CDR3 totals 16 residues. Germline lookup yields CDR1 SGHAT and CDR2 FQNNGV. The CDR3 region is CASSPTISRGGETQYF. CDR3 nucleotides: TGTGCCAGCAGCCCGACGATTTCTAGGGGGGGGGAGACCCAGTACTTC.

This chain connects TRBV14 to TRBJ1-3, with D possibly being TRBD1 (5 bases). The CDR3 extends over 14 amino acids. V was pared by 7 bases and J by 3 bases, with 13 bases between. Germline lookup yields CDR1 SGHDN and CDR2 FVKESK. The CDR3 reads CASNRDLNGNTIYF. The CDR3 DNA reads as TGTGCCAGCAACCGGGACTTGAATGGAAACACCATATATTTT.

This clone has just one count. V usage is TRBV9 and J usage is TRBJ1-2; TRBD1 matches at 12 bases. After removal of 4 bases from V and 4 bases from J, the junction contained 14 bases not matched to a gene. Germline V gives CDR1 SGDLS, CDR2 YYNGEE. There are 18 residues in the CDR3. As DNA, the CDR3 is TGTGCCAGCAGCCTCCCTCGCGGGACAGGGGGCTTGGGCTATGGCTACACCTTC. It translates to CASSLPRGTGGLGYGYTF. Drawing the rest from reference TRBV9 and TRBJ1-2, the complete variable domain is DSGVTQTPKHLITATGQRVTLRCSPRSGDLSVYWYQQSLDQGLQFLIQYYNGEERAKGNILERFSAQQFPDLHSELNLSSLELGDSALYFCASSLPRGTGGLGYGYTFGSGTRLTVV.

This sequence joins TRBV19 and TRBJ2-7; a weak D match, TRBD2 (5 bases). Trimming removed 5 bases from V and 3 bases from J, with 11 bases in between. CDR3 length: 13 residues. CDR1 is LNHDA and CDR2 is SQIVND in the germline V gene (reference sequence). In DNA form, the CDR3 reads TGTGCCAGTAGTGTCGGGGTAAGCTACGAGCAGTACTTC. It specifies CASSVGVSYEQYF.

The V and J genes are TRBV21-1 and TRBJ2-1; the tabulated D call, TRBD1, remains unverified against the DNA. TRBV21-1 is assigned pseudogene status. The CDR3 consists of 16 residues. The CDR3 region is CASSKNLTGGDNEQFF. The CDR3 DNA is TGTGCCAGCAGCAAAAATCTGACAGGGGGTGACAATGAGCAGTTCTTC.

This chain connects TRBV6-5 to TRBJ1-1; D perhaps matches TRBD1 (5 bases). The CDR3 covers 15 residues. The germline gives CDR1 MNHEY, CDR2 SVGAGI. V gave up 2 bases and J gave up 4 bases, with 14 bases separating them. The CDR3 here is CASSYMPGLSTEAFF. The CDR3 DNA sequence: TGTGCCAGCAGTTACATGCCAGGGCTTTCCACTGAAGCTTTCTTT.

The chain links TRBV5-8 to TRBJ2-7; D may be TRBD2 (6 bases). The V and J ends lost 6 bases and 0 bases respectively, with 13 bases between them. CDR3 length equals 14 residues. CDR1 SGHTS and CDR2 YDEGEE come from the germline V gene. The CDR3 DNA reads as TGTGCCAGCAAATTTCGGGGGAGCTCCTACGAGCAGTACTTC. It is translated as CASKFRGSSYEQYF.

The gene calls are TRBV28 and TRBJ2-7, with TRBD1 matching 9 bases. This CDR3 spans 15 amino acids. The germline gives CDR1 MDHEN, CDR2 SYDVKM. The trim removed 5 bases at V and 9 bases at J, leaving 14 bases unmatched. CDR3 nucleotides: TGTGCCAGCAGTCTTTTAGGGACAGGGAGGGTCCGGCAGTACTTC. It specifies CASSLLGTGRVRQYF. Filled out from reference TRBV28 and TRBJ2-7, the complete variable domain reads DVKVTQSSRYLVKRTGEKVFLECVQDMDHENMFWYRQDPGLGLRLIYFSYDVKMKEKGDIPEGYSVSREKKERFSLILESASTNQTSMYLCASSLLGTGRVRQYFGPGTRLTVT.

The CDR3 nucleotides read TGCGCCAGCAGCGGGACAGCACTTAGCACAGATACGCAGTATTTT. Translated: CASSGTALSTDTQYF. The gene calls are TRBV5-1 and TRBJ2-3; 7 bases are shared with TRBD1. Trimming took 4 bases from V and 0 from J; bases not matched to a gene: 5. CDR3 length: 15 amino acids. Germline V CDR1 and CDR2: SGHRS, YFSETQ.

This CDR3 reads CASSPGTGNNEQFF. Here the CDR3 DNA reads TGTGCCAGCAGCCCCGGGACAGGGAACAATGAGCAGTTCTTC. The rearrangement uses TRBV6-5 and TRBJ2-1; 9 bases are a match to TRBD1. Germline-derived CDR1 and CDR2 are MNHEY and SVGAGI. V lost 6 bases to trimming and J lost 5 bases; unmatched junction nucleotides: 5. The CDR3 runs to 14 residues.

The CDR3: CASSLDRSDYGYTF. The CDR3 coding sequence is TGTGCCAGCAGCTTGGACAGGAGCGACTATGGCTACACCTTC. This chain uses TRBV5-6 with TRBJ1-2; D possibly corresponds to TRBD1 (5 bases). Trimming took 0 bases from V and 3 from J, leaving 9 bases between them. This CDR3 has 14 residues. The germline gives CDR1 SGHDT, CDR2 YYEEEE.

This chain connects TRBV27 to TRBJ2-2; tentative D call: TRBD2 (5 bases). Between the trimmed V and J ends, which lost 3 bases and 3 bases, there was a span of 11 bases. CDR1 MNHEY and CDR2 SMNVEV come from the germline V gene (reference sequence). The length of the CDR3 is 15 residues. The CDR3 DNA reads TGTGCCAGCAGTTTTACTAGGCGGGACACCGGGGAGCTGTTTTTT. It is translated as CASSFTRRDTGELFF.

This chain joins TRBV5-1 and TRBJ2-7; 9 bases align to TRBD1. The trim removed 5 bases at V and 5 bases at J, leaving 14 bases unmatched. This CDR3 comprises 16 residues. Per germline, CDR1 SGHRS and CDR2 YFSETQ. For the CDR3, the DNA is TGCGCCAGCAGTCCCACCGGGACAGGGAGCTTGAACGAGCAGTACTTC. Translated: CASSPTGTGSLNEQYF.

J is TRBJ2-2 and V is TRBV19; D unresolved. Deletions cut 3 bases from V and 3 bases from J, with 11 bases between. CDR3 size: 15 residues. Germline V gene lookup returns CDR1 LNHDA and CDR2 SQIVND (reference sequence). CDR3: CASSIAQSDTGELFF. CDR3 nucleotide sequence: TGTGCCAGTAGTATTGCCCAGTCAGACACCGGGGAGCTGTTTTTT.

The genes are TRBV13 and TRBJ1-1, with 8 bases aligning to TRBD1. V gave up 6 bases and J gave up 0 bases; unmatched junction bases: 6. CDR3 length equals 15 residues. Per germline, CDR1 PRHDT and CDR2 FYEKMQ (reference sequence). The CDR3 spells CASSYNRGMNTEAFF. CDR3 coding DNA: TGTGCCAGCAGTTACAACAGGGGGATGAACACTGAAGCTTTCTTT.

The chain employs TRBV19 and TRBJ2-1; D remains ambiguous. CDR1 is LNHDA, CDR2 SQIVND, per germline (reference sequence). The length of the CDR3 is 14 residues. Trimming stripped 3 bases from V and 2 bases from J, with 8 bases between. The CDR3 loop reads CASSMARTYNEQFF. CDR3 nucleotides: TGTGCCAGTAGTATGGCCCGCACCTACAATGAGCAGTTCTTC. The variable domain in full, with the rest retrieved from reference TRBV19 and TRBJ2-1, is DGGITQSPKYLFRKEGQNVTLSCEQNLNHDAMYWYRQDPGQGLRLIYYSQIVNDFQKGDIAEGYSVSREKKESFPLTVTSAQKNPTAFYLCASSMARTYNEQFFGPGTRLTVL.